These 3 T cell receptor beta chains originate from one sample sequenced in a study of cytomegalovirus exposure and HLA in healthy donors. The assay was immunoSEQ multiplex PCR, and TCRdb's table has in-frame clones only and misses some. The profile shows about 240,000 clones, approximately 84% of them singletons. The sample comprised PBMCs. All receptors derive from a woman in her twenties or thirties in good health and CMV-seropositive.

The gene calls are TRBV19 and TRBJ1-5, with TRBD1 identical over 11 bases. The CDR3 runs 15 residues. Unmatched junction bases numbered 4, after V lost 3 bases and J lost 6 bases. In germline, CDR1 is LNHDA, CDR2 SQIVND (reference sequence). CDR3 sequence reads: CASSMGTGGGQPQHF. For the CDR3, the DNA is TGTGCCAGTAGTATGGGGACAGGGGGTGGTCAGCCCCAGCATTTT.

CDR3 protein: CASSLVRTPSYEQYF. The CDR3 DNA sequence: TGTGCCAGCAGCTTAGTCAGGACACCCTCCTACGAGCAGTACTTC. The V and J genes are TRBV11-3 and TRBJ2-7, with D tentatively TRBD1 (5 bases). There are 15 residues in the CDR3. Trimming cost V 1 base and J 0 bases, with 10 bases left between them. The germline V gene has CDR1 SGHNT and CDR2 YENEEA. Filled out from reference TRBV11-3 and TRBJ2-7, the complete variable domain reads EAGVVQSPRYKIIEKKQPVAFWCNPISGHNTLYWYLQNLGQGPELLIRYENEEAVDDSQLPKDRFSAERLKGVDSTLKIQPAELGDSAVYLCASSLVRTPSYEQYFGPGTRLTVT.

The rearrangement links TRBV27 to TRBJ2-7; 10 bases are a match to TRBD1. The V and J ends lost 6 bases and 0 bases, in that order; junction bases with no gene match: 5. CDR1 MNHEY and CDR2 SMNVEV come from the germline V gene (reference sequence). This CDR3 is built from 15 residues. The CDR3 coding sequence is TGTGCCAGCAGACTTAGGACAGGGGGCTCCTACGAGCAGTACTTC. Translation: CASRLRTGGSYEQYF.